This TCR beta chain stems from a study of cytomegalovirus exposure and HLA in healthy donors (dated by TCRdb to the late 2010s). Notes on the research overall: In an earlier analysis of 587 of the donors, approximately 260 Gb of sequence data and about 110 million unique TCR beta sequences from about 179 million T cells were reported. The later analysis used no new phenotypic data to find candidate immune exposures, relying instead on TCR beta sequences and their occurrence across donors. In addition to the first cohort of approximately 670 subjects, a separate validation cohort of 120 different subjects was used. Alongside the repertoire data, information on donor age, sex, ethnicity and CMV serostatus was compiled. About five DR-DQ haplotypes were treated as single units for association and clustering because of strong linkage in the cohort. The study profiled the T cell repertoires of about 720 subjects by immunosequencing and related them to cytomegalovirus serostatus. The genetic ancestry cluster associated with self-reported Caucasian donors included around four fifths of the 398 genotyped donors. Approximately 300 gigabases of sequencing data and around 80 million unique TCR sequences made up an early release that covered 500 to 650 HLA-typed donors. A later genetic analysis used genome-wide SNP genotypes for about 65% of the roughly 700 donors, treating that subset as a discovery cohort. Every repertoire in the discovery cohort had been generated on one and the same sequencing platform. HLA typing covered class I and class II loci at four-digit resolution. A later analysis re-analyzed previously published TCR beta repertoires from 600 to 850 donors and added high-resolution HLA genotyping to study TCR occurrence patterns. The study aimed to test whether cataloging public T cell receptors could reveal signatures of past pathogen exposure. Typing coverage differed by locus: A, B, C, DRB1 and DQB1 were typed in roughly 620-630 donors, DQA1 in about 560, DPA1 in over 600, and DPB1 in 472. To decide whether each TCR beta V gene segment behaved as functional or pseudogenic, an earlier analysis of fewer than 750 of the donors relied on high-throughput TCR beta sequencing. Among 350 to 400 genotyped donors of the cohort, an average of around 240,000 unique TCR beta nucleotide sequences were sequenced per donor, around 20% of them non-productive. To predict cytomegalovirus infection status, the study combined high-throughput TCR immunosequencing, statistical association of individual TCRs with disease status, and machine learning.

The method behind the library was the immunoSEQ multiplex PCR assay. A mixture of 60 forward primers for TCR Vbeta segments and 13 reverse primers for TCR Jbeta segments was used in the multiplex PCR. The CDR3 region of rearranged TCR beta genes was amplified from genomic DNA with a multiplex PCR assay. The Illumina HiSeq System was used to sequence the amplified TCR beta libraries as 87-base-pair reads. As for the original processing: A later analysis tallied around 87 million unique TCR beta chains across the roughly 610 repertoires, and about 12 million of those chains were shared by two or more donors. Raw reads were error-corrected and collapsed into unique sequences by a nearest-neighbor algorithm in which closely related sequences were merged to remove PCR and sequencing errors. CDR3 sequences were aligned to IMGT reference sequences to assign V, D and J gene segments. For a sequence to be retained, a match of at least six nucleotides to both a V gene segment and a J gene segment was required. A rearrangement counted as productive if the CDR3 had no stop codons and remained in frame with V and J, and every other rearrangement counted as non-productive. Following IMGT convention, CDR3 was defined as the stretch from the second conserved V-encoded cysteine up to the conserved J-encoded phenylalanine. The earlier analysis of fewer than 750 of the donors excluded sequences that lacked an unambiguous match to a single V gene segment. In an earlier analysis of 500 to 750 of the donors, V segments were called functional above 56.7% productive rearrangements and were called segregating when the between-donor standard deviation exceeded 5%. A statistical classification framework was built for diagnosing cytomegalovirus status from the catalog of TCR beta chain sequences. A later analysis assigned V and J genes by comparing TCR nucleotide sequences with IMGT/GENE-DB human TR gene sequences. The TCRdist pipeline was used in a later analysis to assign CDR3 sequences and most-parsimonious VDJ recombination scenarios. A later analysis defined each TCR beta chain by its CDR3 amino acid sequence plus V-gene family, and excluded reads lacking a unique V-gene family. In a later analysis, around 650 highly shared, low-generation-probability nucleotide sequences were removed to address suspected cross-contamination and a sequencing artifact. A later analysis calculated a clonal expansion index for each public chain from normalized within-repertoire ranks of inferred template counts. A later analysis computed generation probabilities with a VDJ recombination model fitted to out-of-frame rearrangements, and checked the results against IGoR. A later analysis scored TCR-TCR, TCR-HLA and TCR-CMV co-occurrence with hypergeometric tests, applying a repertoire-size bias correction to TCR pairs. A later analysis estimated false discovery rates by permuting HLA or CMV assignments 20 times. A later analysis grouped co-occurring TCRs with DBSCAN, adding TCRdist sequence similarity when clustering within HLA-allele-positive subsets. For co-occurrence clustering, repertoires with fewer than 30,000 or more than 120,000 public chains were excluded, along with five or six repertoires with anomalous nucleotide sharing. TCRdb stores this immuneACCESS table with in-frame sequences only. Part of the clones is absent; in the studies checked, under half of the shortfall reflects unresolved V genes, and no reason is known for the rest. The DNA was the basis for D and trimming; V, J and clone size are from that table. Recorded for this sample are about 160,000 clones; about 81% of them occurred a single time. Roughly 0.99% of the sample rests with the top ten.

Remarks on this clone: Its antigen remains unidentified. No much larger clonotype is one base removed from it; base qualities were not supplied.

Reading the germline V gene gives CDR1 SGHRS and CDR2 YFSETQ. Deletion took 0 bases off V and 7 bases off J, with a span of 13 bases between the germline ends. From cysteine to phenylalanine, the CDR3 is 15 amino acids long. Only the CDR3 DNA is retained, 45 bases long and in frame from the first base. The cohort consisted of some 730 healthy bone marrow donors. At the time of sampling, every cohort member was nominally healthy, though immune exposures that went unrecorded were likely present. The donor was CMV seropositive and was included in the group of almost 300 seropositive cohort members. Every donor gave a peripheral blood sample, and the peripheral blood mononuclear cells from that sample were used for TCR beta sequencing. Genomic DNA extraction from the blood cell samples was performed with the Qiagen DNeasy Blood Extraction Kit. The research as a whole found: The classifier was reported to diagnose cytomegalovirus status with high specificity and sensitivity in both the original cohort and the validation cohort. The sequencing pipeline was judged likely to have produced a cluster of highly shared sequence variants as a technical artifact. A later analysis found that HLA-associated TCR beta chains were more clonally expanded and had lower generation probabilities than equally common non-associated chains. It was suggested by the authors that the approach could potentially be generalized to other disease states and immunological phenotypes. A later analysis associated roughly 17,000 TCR beta sequences with specific HLA alleles at a false discovery rate of 0.05. The earlier analysis of about 600 of the donors excluded some 15 rarely observed V segments, including chromosome 9 orphons, because counts were too low. Correlated functional status among segregating V segments might reflect linkage disequilibrium, but an unknown experimental factor could not be ruled out. In a later genetic analysis, a missense DCLRE1C variant was associated with V-gene and J-gene trimming of TCR beta chains, and the association was replicated in an independent cohort. In the study, 150 to 200 TCR beta chains were listed as associated with cytomegalovirus. A further reported finding was that TCR beta sequences accurately predicted the HLA-A and HLA-B alleles for most subjects in the first cohort. In a later analysis, the rate of TCR association differed among HLA loci, with DRB1 alleles having the most associated TCRs and HLA-C alleles having the fewest. In vitro tests confirmed that a few of the cytomegalovirus-associated TCR beta chains recognize cytomegalovirus antigens. Broadly in line with IMGT annotations, most TCR beta V segments showed up in productive rearrangements about 90% or about 30% of the time in an earlier analysis of some 590 of the donors. According to a later genetic analysis, donors in an Asian-associated ancestry cluster had fewer N-insertions in productive TCRs than the approximately 610-donor mean. Across donors, most TCR sequences were observed very rarely, whereas some public TCRs were present in many individuals. Sequencing depth was assumed to be roughly uniform across donors in the presence/absence analyses, though that assumption may not hold. The cohort was sequenced for TCR beta chains only, and without alpha or paired-chain data the features that could be detected were limited. A later analysis found that most CMV-associated TCR beta chains appeared HLA-restricted, with HLA associations seemingly driven largely by CMV exposure. Because some donors lacked HLA typing at each locus, the association tests relied only on the typed subset. A later analysis reported that several top co-occurrence clusters appeared linked to parvovirus B19, influenza, CMV and Epstein-Barr virus. Strong co-occurrence of HLA alleles, especially DR and DQ, made assigning TCR associations to individual alleles difficult. The 87-base-pair reads could not distinguish some IMGT-functional V segments, including TRBV6-2 and TRBV6-3, so those segments were excluded. The only immune exposure information available for the cohort was CMV serostatus.

Material for sequencing was PBMCs. The chain couples TRBV5-1 to TRBJ1-4, with TRBD1 tentatively as D gene (5 bases match). This TCR came from a girl aged 2 to 10 in good health and CMV-seropositive. The DNA sequence is given as TGCGCCAGCAGCTTGGCGGTTGGGGGGGGTGAAAAACTGTTTTTT. Its protein reads: CASSLAVGGGEKLFF.